A single sample gave rise to the 9 T cell receptor beta chains below, sequenced in a study of CDR3 diversity in severe acne. TCRdb reprocessed the PCR reads via MiXCR and lists one record per CDR3 protein. The sample shows approximately 90,000 distinct CDR3 sequences, 49% of them seen only once. Sequencing was carried out using blood. These receptor sequences come from a male donor with severe acne vulgaris.

The chain combines TRBV7-9 with TRBJ2-7; D gene uncertain. The CDR3 runs to 12 residues. The V and J ends lost 5 bases and 6 bases respectively, with 11 bases between them. The germline gives CDR1 SEHNR, CDR2 FQNEAQ (reference sequence). CDR3 DNA sequence: TGTGCCAGCAGCAAATCAGGTAGCGAGCAGTACTTC. This encodes CASSKSGSEQYF.

The chain uses TRBV20-1 and TRBJ2-7; 9 nucleotides agree with TRBD1. The germline CDR1 and CDR2 sequences are DFQATT and SNEGSKA (reference sequence). With V trimmed by 6 bases and J by 2 bases, 17 bases remained unmatched. The CDR3 runs 17 residues. The CDR3 DNA sequence: TGCAGTGCCCTAACGTCATCCGGGACAGGGTTCCCCTACGAGCAGTACTTC. It yields the protein CSALTSSGTGFPYEQYF.

Worth noting for this clonotype: A much larger clone lies a single base off, so this may be a read error. The J gene is TRBJ2-7, the V gene TRBV7-9; the D gene could be TRBD1 or TRBD2 (5 bases each). Germline CDR1 SEHNR, CDR2 FQNEAQ (reference sequence). The CDR3 extends over 14 amino acids. The CDR3 region is CAGSLVGGPGEQYF. The CDR3 DNA follows: TGTGCCGGCAGCTTAGTTGGGGGACCCGGGGAGCAGTACTTC.

The J gene is TRBJ1-4, the V gene TRBV4-2, with TRBD1 matching over 8 bases. The germline gives CDR1 LGHNA, CDR2 YNFKEQ. The CDR3 is made up of 15 amino acids. V dropped 4 bases and J dropped 7; count of bases not matched to a gene: 8. The CDR3 spells CASSLIRGLGEKLFF. The DNA for the CDR3 is TGTGCCAGCAGCCTAATCAGGGGGCTCGGTGAAAAACTGTTTTTT.

The chain carries TRBV7-3 and TRBJ1-4, with D hard to call. Germline assignment: CDR1 SGHTA and CDR2 FQGTGA. Trimming pared 5 bases from V and 3 bases from J, leaving 7 bases between. The CDR3 sequence is 13 residues long. CDR3 nucleotide sequence: TGTGCCAGCAGCCCGAGGGCTAATGAAAAACTGTTTTTT. As protein: CASSPRANEKLFF.

This clonotype was found a few times. The rearrangement joins TRBV20-1 to TRBJ1-5, with D tentatively TRBD1 (6 bases). Trimming pared 6 bases from V and 11 bases from J, leaving 23 bases between. This CDR3 has 14 amino acids. CDR1 is DFQATT, CDR2 SNEGSKA, per germline (reference sequence). The CDR3 nucleotides read TGCAGTGCCCGGCGAAGGGGGTACCAAGAGACCCAGCATTTT. Protein product: CSARRRGYQETQHF.

This clonotype turned up a few times. A read error is possible here, since a much larger clone lies one base away. This chain joins TRBV5-4 and TRBJ2-1; TRBD2 matches 8 bases. Germline assignment: CDR1 SGHNT and CDR2 YYREEE (reference sequence). V shed 0 bases, J shed 7 bases, and the junction held 3 bases outside the gene matches. CDR3 length equals 14 residues. The CDR3 reads CASSLGTSLNEQFF. The CDR3 nucleotides are TGTGCCAGCAGCTTGGGGACTAGCCTGAATGAGCAGTTCTTC. The variable domain in full, with the rest retrieved from reference TRBV5-4 and TRBJ2-1, is ETGVTQSPTHLIKTRGQQVTLRCSSQSGHNTVSWYQQALGQGPQFIFQYYREEENGRGNFPPRFSGLQFPNYSSELNVNALELDDSALYLCASSLGTSLNEQFFGPGTRLTVL.

The chain has TRBV19 and TRBJ1-5, with D maybe TRBD1 (6 bases). This CDR3 comprises 15 residues. CDR1 and CDR2 from the germline V gene are LNHDA and SQIVND (reference sequence). V dropped 7 bases and J dropped 7 bases, with 20 bases sitting between them. In DNA form, the CDR3 reads TGTGCCAGTACCCCCCGGGGCAGGGGAGGACAGCCCCAGCATTTT. It yields the protein CASTPRGRGGQPQHF.

This clonotype was observed a handful of times. With a much larger clone just one base away, this may be a read error. The rearrangement links TRBV15 to TRBJ2-3; D possibly uses TRBD1 or TRBD2 (5 bases each). The V gene's germline CDR1 is LNHNV and CDR2 YYDKDF (reference sequence). The CDR3 spans 17 residues. The CDR3 sequence is CATSSRERLLLTGTQYF. The CDR3 DNA is TGTGCCACCAGCAGTCGCGAACGACTACTCCTAACAGGTACGCAGTATTTT.